What follows are 12 T cell receptor beta chains derived from one specimen sequenced in a study of control samples from healthy donors and cancer patients. Sequenced by immunoSEQ multiplex PCR; TCRdb stores in-frame clones only, minus some. The data contain about 79,000 clones, 80% to 95% of them singletons. The source material was PBMCs. All receptors come from a middle-aged woman with lung cancer.

V gene TRBV2 combines with J gene TRBJ1-4; D is possibly TRBD1 (6 bases). Deletions cut 9 bases from V and 7 bases from J, with 21 bases between. The CDR3 is made up of 15 amino acids. Germline V gives CDR1 SNHLY, CDR2 FYNNEI. The CDR3 loop reads CASQMLSGTFEKLFF. The DNA for the CDR3 is TGTGCCAGTCAAATGCTGTCCGGGACATTTGAAAAACTGTTTTTT.

For this clone: This sample includes further DNA sequences coding for the same CDR3. CDR3 in DNA: TGTGCCAGTAGTATCGGTGGAAACACCATATATTTT. It translates to CASSIGGNTIYF. The chain combines TRBV19 with TRBJ1-3; D is undetermined. This CDR3 region has 12 residues. Trimming removed 3 bases at V and 3 bases at J, with 3 bases between. CDR1 is LNHDA, CDR2 SQIVND, per germline (reference sequence). The full variable domain, completed using reference TRBV19 and TRBJ1-3, is DGGITQSPKYLFRKEGQNVTLSCEQNLNHDAMYWYRQDPGQGLRLIYYSQIVNDFQKGDIAEGYSVSREKKESFPLTVTSAQKNPTAFYLCASSIGGNTIYFGEGSWLTVV.

This sequence joins TRBV19 and TRBJ2-2; 10 positions match TRBD1. Trimming removed 4 bases from V and 2 bases from J; junction bases left unmatched: 7. Germline V gene lookup returns CDR1 LNHDA and CDR2 SQIVND (reference sequence). The CDR3 runs 17 residues. CDR3: CASSTPDRGSNTGELFF. CDR3 nucleotide sequence: TGTGCCAGTAGTACACCGGACAGGGGGTCAAACACCGGGGAGCTGTTTTTT. The full variable domain, with the rest looked up from reference TRBV19 and TRBJ2-2, is DGGITQSPKYLFRKEGQNVTLSCEQNLNHDAMYWYRQDPGQGLRLIYYSQIVNDFQKGDIAEGYSVSREKKESFPLTVTSAQKNPTAFYLCASSTPDRGSNTGELFFGEGSRLTVL.

The rearrangement uses TRBV10-3 and TRBJ1-6; 9 nucleotides match TRBD1. The CDR3 is made up of 16 amino acids. J gave up 10 bases and V 0 bases, and 7 bases lay outside the gene matches. Per the germline V gene, CDR1 is ENHRY and CDR2 is SYGVKD. The CDR3 coding sequence is TGTGCCATCAGTGAGTCAAGGGGGACAGGGCAATCACCCCTCCACTTT. It translates to CAISESRGTGQSPLHF.

The chain combines TRBV4-2 with TRBJ2-1; 11 bases are shared with TRBD2. CDR3 length equals 19 residues. Germline loops: CDR1 LGHNA, CDR2 YNFKEQ. Losses at the gene ends were 1 base for V and 6 bases for J; bases not matched to a gene: 14. CDR3 bases: TGTGCCAGCAGCCAAGCTGGGCTAGCGGGGGGCCCTTTGGGCAATGAGCAGTTCTTC. This gives the protein CASSQAGLAGGPLGNEQFF.

The CDR3 DNA follows: TGTGCCAGCAGGCCGGACGGGTATGGCTACACCTTC. This sequence encodes CASRPDGYGYTF. This rearrangement joins TRBV7-9 to TRBJ1-2; D unresolved. Trimming shortened V by 6 bases and J by 5 bases, and 10 bases separated the two germline ends. This CDR3 is 12 amino acids long. Germline loops: CDR1 SEHNR, CDR2 FQNEAQ (reference sequence).

The V gene is TRBV14, the J gene TRBJ1-5; D gene ambiguous. From germline, CDR1 is SGHDN and CDR2 FVKESK. This CDR3 has 14 residues. Trimming removed 1 base at V and 1 base at J, with 5 bases between. The CDR3 DNA follows: TGTGCCAGCAGCCAAGGGCCAAGCAATCAGCCCCAGCATTTT. It codes for CASSQGPSNQPQHF.

V gene TRBV25-1 combines with J gene TRBJ1-1; maybe TRBD1 (5 bases). Germline CDR1 and CDR2: MGHDK and SYGVNS. Trimming took off 6 bases at V and 1 base at J, with 9 bases between the two ends. The CDR3 has 13 amino acids. CDR3 bases: TGTGCCAGCAGCCCGACAGCGAACACTGAAGCTTTCTTT. Translation: CASSPTANTEAFF.

The chain carries TRBV30 and TRBJ1-3, with 10 bases identical to TRBD1. V dropped 3 bases and J dropped 8; count of bases not matched to a gene: 7. The CDR3 extends over 14 amino acids. CDR1 and CDR2 from the germline V gene are GTSNPN and SVGIG (reference sequence). The DNA of the CDR3 is TGTGCCTGGAGAGCGGACAGGGGGTCTGACACCATATATTTT. Translation: CAWRADRGSDTIYF.

This clone was seen more than once but under ten times. The CDR3 coding sequence is TGTGCCAGCAGCCAAGCGTCGGGGGTGGGCACAGATACGCAGTATTTT. Translated: CASSQASGVGTDTQYF. This chain connects TRBV3-1 (or the pseudogene TRBV3-2) to TRBJ2-3; D may be TRBD2 (6 bases). Trimming left V 1 base short and J 1 base short, with 12 bases between. The CDR3 runs 16 residues. The germline V gene encodes CDR1 LGHDT and CDR2 YNNKEL (reference sequence).

The count of this clone is one. This sequence joins TRBV14 and TRBJ1-1; no firm D call. The CDR3 spans 14 residues. CDR1 is SGHDN and CDR2 is FVKESK in the germline V gene. Trimming stripped 7 bases from V and 6 bases from J, with 18 bases between. CDR3 loop: CASTMASYPSEAFF. The CDR3, as DNA: TGTGCCAGCACCATGGCGAGTTATCCTTCTGAAGCTTTCTTT.

V is TRBV2 and J is TRBJ2-7; the D gene is possibly TRBD1 (5 bases). This CDR3 region has 14 residues. The germline gives CDR1 SNHLY, CDR2 FYNNEI. Trimming removed 1 base from V and 0 bases from J, with 7 bases in between. CDR3 in amino acids: CASSEGTYSYEQYF. The DNA of the CDR3 is TGTGCCAGCAGTGAAGGGACATACTCCTACGAGCAGTACTTC.